These 9 T cell receptor beta chains share one sample of origin, sequenced in a study of T cell responses to AZD1222 COVID-19 vaccine. Libraries were prepared by immunoSEQ multiplex PCR; TCRdb keeps only in-frame clonotypes and omits some of them. The sample lists 150,000 or so clones; just over 90% were seen once. Sequences were derived from peripheral blood, sampled 28 days after the second AZD1222 dose. Source of these receptors: an adult who received the AZD1222 COVID-19 vaccine.

The genes are TRBV2 and TRBJ2-2; D call uncertain. The CDR3 has 13 residues. Germline values: CDR1 SNHLY, CDR2 FYNNEI. Trimming took off 3 bases at V and 2 bases at J, with 4 bases between the two ends. In nucleotides, the CDR3 is TGTGCCAGCAGTGATTCCAACACCGGGGAGCTGTTTTTT. Its protein product is CASSDSNTGELFF.

The rearrangement links TRBV18 to TRBJ2-2; TRBD2 matches 11 bases. The junction had 8 bases not matched to a gene; V was cut back by 4 bases and J by 7 bases. This CDR3 region has 16 residues. In germline, CDR1 is KGHSH, CDR2 LQKENI. CDR3 sequence: CASSLGLAAIIGELFF. CDR3 coding DNA: TGTGCCAGCTCACTGGGACTAGCGGCAATAATCGGGGAGCTGTTTTTT.

This sequence joins TRBV3-1 (or the pseudogene TRBV3-2) and TRBJ2-2; 10 bases map to TRBD1. V shed 3 bases, J shed 5 bases, and the junction held 3 bases outside the gene matches. The CDR3 is made up of 15 amino acids. Germline-derived CDR1 and CDR2 are LGHDT and YNNKEL (reference sequence). The CDR3, as DNA: TGTGCCAGCAGCCACCCGGGACAGGGGACCGGGGAGCTGTTTTTT. It codes for CASSHPGQGTGELFF.

This chain joins TRBV13 and TRBJ1-3; TRBD1 agrees at 8 bases. The V and J ends lost 5 bases and 7 bases, in that order; junction bases with no gene match: 4. The CDR3 is made up of 13 amino acids. Germline V gene sequence: CDR1 PRHDT, CDR2 FYEKMQ (reference sequence). The CDR3 coding sequence is TGTGCCAGCAGCATGGACAGGGCGAACACCATATATTTT. Protein: CASSMDRANTIYF.

This chain connects TRBV6-1 to TRBJ1-6; D is undetermined. V was pared by 2 bases and J by 10 bases, with 12 bases between. The CDR3 spans 14 residues. Germline V lookup: CDR1 MNHNS, CDR2 SASEGT. CDR3 sequence: CASSEQVFESPLHF. The CDR3 DNA sequence: TGTGCCAGCAGTGAACAGGTTTTTGAATCACCCCTCCACTTT.

This clone was recorded once. This chain uses TRBV6-2 or TRBV6-3 with TRBJ1-5, with D tentatively TRBD1 (5 bases). CDR3 size: 15 residues. With 6 bases removed from V and 1 base from J, the gap between germline ends came to 13 bases. Germline V CDR1 and CDR2: MNHEY, SVGEGT. CDR3 loop: CASSPVGGSNQPQHF. The CDR3 DNA reads TGTGCCAGCAGCCCCGTTGGGGGGAGCAATCAGCCCCAGCATTTT.

This CDR3 is CASSPREGVSYEQYF. Here the CDR3 DNA reads TGTGCCAGCAGCCCTCGGGAAGGGGTGTCCTACGAGCAGTACTTC. The rearrangement links TRBV11-1 to TRBJ2-7, with D tentatively TRBD1 or TRBD2 (5 bases each). The V gene lost 5 bases and the J gene lost 1 base, with 15 bases spanning the gap. Germline V lookup: CDR1 SGHAT, CDR2 FQDESV (reference sequence). This CDR3 is 15 amino acids long.

This chain connects TRBV4-1 to TRBJ1-2; possibly TRBD1 for D (6 bases). CDR3 size: 17 residues. Germline CDR1 reads MGHRA; CDR2 reads YSYEKL. V was trimmed by 0 bases and J by 5 bases, leaving 19 bases between them. The CDR3 here is CASSQESGGLRRYGYTF. CDR3 coding DNA: TGCGCCAGCAGCCAAGAATCGGGGGGGCTCCGACGTTATGGCTACACCTTC.

The V and J genes are TRBV6-6 and TRBJ1-5, with D possibly matching TRBD1 (6 bases). Germline CDR1 MNHNY, CDR2 SVGAGI (reference sequence). CDR3 length equals 16 residues. V lost 5 bases and J lost 0, with 14 bases in between. As DNA, the CDR3 is TGTGCCAGCAGTCCCAGGGGAGGGAATAGCAATCAGCCCCAGCATTTT. It codes for CASSPRGGNSNQPQHF.